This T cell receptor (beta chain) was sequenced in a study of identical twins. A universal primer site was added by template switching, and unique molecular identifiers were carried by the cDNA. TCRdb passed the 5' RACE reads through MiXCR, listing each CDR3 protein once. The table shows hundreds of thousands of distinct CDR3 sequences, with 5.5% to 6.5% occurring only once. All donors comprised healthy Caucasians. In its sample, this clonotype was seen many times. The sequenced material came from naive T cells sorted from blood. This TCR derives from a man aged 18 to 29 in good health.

For the CDR3, the DNA is TGTGCCGCCGGGACTATGAATGAGCAGTTCTTC. Translating gives CAAGTMNEQFF. The J gene is TRBJ2-1, the V gene TRBV24-1; 7 bases are shared with TRBD2. CDR1 and CDR2 (germline): KGHDR, SFDVKD. The CDR3 contains 11 residues. The ends lost 12 bases at V and 7 bases at J; junction bases unmatched: 5.